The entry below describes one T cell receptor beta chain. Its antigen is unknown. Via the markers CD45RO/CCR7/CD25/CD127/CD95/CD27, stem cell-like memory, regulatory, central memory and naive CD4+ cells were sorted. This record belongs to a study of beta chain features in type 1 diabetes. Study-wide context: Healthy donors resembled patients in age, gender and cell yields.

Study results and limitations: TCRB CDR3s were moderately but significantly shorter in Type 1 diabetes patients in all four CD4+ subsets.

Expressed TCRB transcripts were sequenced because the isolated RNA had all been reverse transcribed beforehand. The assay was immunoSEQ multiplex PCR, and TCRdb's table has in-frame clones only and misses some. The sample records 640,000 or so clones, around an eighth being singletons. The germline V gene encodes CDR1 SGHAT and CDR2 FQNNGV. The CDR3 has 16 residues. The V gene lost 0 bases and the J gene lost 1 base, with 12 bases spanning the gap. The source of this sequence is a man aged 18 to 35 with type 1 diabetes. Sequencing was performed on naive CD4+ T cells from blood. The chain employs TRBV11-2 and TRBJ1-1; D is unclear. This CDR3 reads CASSLDPQVKNTEAFF. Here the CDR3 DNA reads TGTGCCAGCAGCTTAGATCCCCAGGTAAAGAACACTGAAGCTTTCTTT.